The clone carrying this T cell receptor beta chain was observed a handful of times. The data stem from a study of control samples from healthy donors and cancer patients. This CDR3 spans 14 amino acids. Trimming took 5 bases from V and 4 from J, leaving 14 bases between them. CDR1 is SGHAT, CDR2 FQNNGV, per germline. Using immunoSEQ multiplex PCR, the repertoire was profiled, and TCRdb retains in-frame clones only, with some absent. There are about 92,000 clones in the sample; around 80% occur only once, and around 9.5% lies in the top ten. This chain connects TRBV11-2 to TRBJ1-2; no firm D call. Sequencing was carried out using blood. This clonotype was obtained from a woman aged 60 to 75 in good health. The CDR3 reads CASSPGDSSYGYTF. The DNA for the CDR3 is TGTGCCAGCAGCCCCGGAGACTCTAGCTATGGCTACACCTTC.